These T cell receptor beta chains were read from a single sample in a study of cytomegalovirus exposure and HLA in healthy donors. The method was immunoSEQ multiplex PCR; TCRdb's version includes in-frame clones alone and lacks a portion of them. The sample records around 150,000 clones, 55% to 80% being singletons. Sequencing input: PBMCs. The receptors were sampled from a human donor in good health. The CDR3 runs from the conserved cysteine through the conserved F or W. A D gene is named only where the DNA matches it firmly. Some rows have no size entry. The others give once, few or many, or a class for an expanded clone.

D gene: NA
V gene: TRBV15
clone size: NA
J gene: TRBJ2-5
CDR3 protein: CATSRGVNQETQYF
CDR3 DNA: TGTGCCACCAGCAGAGGTGTCAACCAAGAGACCCAGTACTTC

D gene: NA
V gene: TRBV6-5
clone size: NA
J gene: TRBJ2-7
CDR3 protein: CASSPQYEQYF
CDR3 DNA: TGTGCCAGCAGCCCCCAATACGAGCAGTACTTC

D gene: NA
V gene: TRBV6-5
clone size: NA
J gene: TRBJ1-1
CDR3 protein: CASSYTGIREGAFF
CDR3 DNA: TGTGCCAGCAGTTATACAGGGATCCGGGAGGGAGCTTTCTTT

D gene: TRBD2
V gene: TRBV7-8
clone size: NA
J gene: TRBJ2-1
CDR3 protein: CASSLGLTSGSGDNEQFF
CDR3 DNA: TGTGCCAGCAGCTTAGGGTTGACTAGCGGGAGTGGGGACAATGAGCAGTTCTTC

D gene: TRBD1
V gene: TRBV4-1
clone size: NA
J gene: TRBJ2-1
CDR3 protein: CASSQDGGQGFDEQFF
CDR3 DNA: TGCGCCAGCAGCCAAGATGGGGGACAGGGATTCGATGAGCAGTTCTTC

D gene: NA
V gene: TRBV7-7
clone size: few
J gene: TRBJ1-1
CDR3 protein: CASSMTQNTEAFF
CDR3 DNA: TGTGCTAGCAGCATGACTCAGAACACTGAAGCTTTCTTT

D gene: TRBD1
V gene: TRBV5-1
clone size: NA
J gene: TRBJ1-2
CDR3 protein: CASSLGQAVDGYTF
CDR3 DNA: TGCGCCAGCAGCTTAGGACAGGCAGTGGATGGCTACACCTTC

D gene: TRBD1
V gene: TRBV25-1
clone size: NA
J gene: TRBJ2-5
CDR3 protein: CASSDPGQGQETQYF
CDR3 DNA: TGTGCCAGCAGTGATCCCGGACAGGGGCAAGAGACCCAGTACTTC

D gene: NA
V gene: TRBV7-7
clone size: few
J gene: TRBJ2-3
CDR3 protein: CASSLLRSSTDTQYF
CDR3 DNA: TGTGCTAGCAGCTTACTCCGGTCTAGCACAGATACGCAGTATTTT

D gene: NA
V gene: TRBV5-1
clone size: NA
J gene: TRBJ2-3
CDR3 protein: CASSWQGTDTQYF
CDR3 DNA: TGCGCCAGCAGCTGGCAGGGAACAGATACGCAGTATTTT

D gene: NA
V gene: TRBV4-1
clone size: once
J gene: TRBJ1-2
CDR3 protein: CASSHNQLSDGYTF
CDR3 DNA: TGCGCCAGCAGCCATAACCAGTTAAGTGATGGCTACACCTTC

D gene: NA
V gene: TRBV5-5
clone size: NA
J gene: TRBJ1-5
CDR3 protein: CASSLEGFYSNQPQHF
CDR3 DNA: TGTGCCAGCAGCTTGGAGGGGTTTTATAGCAATCAGCCCCAGCATTTT

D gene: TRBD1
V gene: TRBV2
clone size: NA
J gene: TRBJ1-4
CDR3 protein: CASREPGQGNEKLFF
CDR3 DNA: TGTGCCAGCAGAGAACCGGGACAGGGGAACGAAAAACTGTTTTTT

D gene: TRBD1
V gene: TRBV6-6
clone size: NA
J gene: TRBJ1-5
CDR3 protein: CASSFQGAEQPQHF
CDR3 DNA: TGTGCCAGCAGTTTTCAGGGGGCGGAACAGCCCCAGCATTTT

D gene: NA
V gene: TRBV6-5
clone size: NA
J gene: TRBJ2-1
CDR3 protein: CASSPRDKPYNEQFF
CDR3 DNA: TGTGCCAGCTCCCCCCGGGACAAGCCCTACAATGAGCAGTTCTTC

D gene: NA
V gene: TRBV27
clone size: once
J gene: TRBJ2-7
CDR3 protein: CASSLIPKDSTYEQYF
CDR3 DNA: TGTGCCAGCAGTTTGATTCCGAAAGACAGTACCTACGAGCAGTACTTC

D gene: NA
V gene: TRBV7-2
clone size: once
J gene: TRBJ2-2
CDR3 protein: CASTLLLRNTGELFF
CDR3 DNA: TGTGCCAGCACCCTTTTGCTGCGGAACACCGGGGAGCTGTTTTTT

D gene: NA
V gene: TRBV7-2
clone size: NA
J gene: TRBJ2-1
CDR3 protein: CASTVEDNEQFF
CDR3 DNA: TGTGCCAGCACCGTAGAGGACAATGAGCAGTTCTTC

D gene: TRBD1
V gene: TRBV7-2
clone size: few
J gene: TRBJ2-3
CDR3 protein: CASSAPDRGWTDTQYF
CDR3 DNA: TGTGCCAGCAGCGCCCCCGACAGGGGGTGGACAGATACGCAGTATTTT

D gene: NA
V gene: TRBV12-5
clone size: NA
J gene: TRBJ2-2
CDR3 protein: CASGQNTGELFF
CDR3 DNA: TGTGCTAGTGGCCAGAACACCGGGGAGCTGTTTTTT

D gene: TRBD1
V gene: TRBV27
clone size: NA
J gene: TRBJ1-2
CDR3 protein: CASSQDRDYGYIF
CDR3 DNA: TGTGCCAGCAGCCAGGACAGGGATTATGGCTACATCTTC

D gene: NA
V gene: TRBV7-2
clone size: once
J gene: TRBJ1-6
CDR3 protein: CASSLNRSRRSPLHF
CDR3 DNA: TGTGCCAGCAGCCTGAACAGGTCTCGGCGGTCACCCCTCCACTTT

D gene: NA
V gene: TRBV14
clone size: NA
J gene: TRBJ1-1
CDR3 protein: CASSQEVGGRKAFF
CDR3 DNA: TGTGCCAGCAGCCAAGAAGTGGGAGGGCGAAAGGCTTTCTTT

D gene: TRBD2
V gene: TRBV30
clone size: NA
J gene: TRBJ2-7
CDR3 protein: CAWSVGLAGAYEQYF
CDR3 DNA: TGTGCCTGGAGTGTGGGACTAGCGGGAGCCTACGAGCAGTACTTC

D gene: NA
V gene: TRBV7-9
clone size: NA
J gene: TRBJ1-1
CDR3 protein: CSSSTHRAGDTEAFF
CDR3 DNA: TGTTCCAGCAGCACCCACAGGGCTGGGGACACTGAAGCTTTCTTT

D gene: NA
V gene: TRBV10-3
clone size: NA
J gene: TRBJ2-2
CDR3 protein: CAISEMRNTGELFF
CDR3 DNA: TGTGCCATCAGTGAGATGAGGAACACCGGGGAGCTGTTTTTT

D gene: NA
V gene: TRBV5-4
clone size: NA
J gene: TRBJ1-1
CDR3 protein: CASGVTNTEAFF
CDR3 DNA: TGTGCCAGCGGAGTAACTAACACTGAAGCTTTCTTT

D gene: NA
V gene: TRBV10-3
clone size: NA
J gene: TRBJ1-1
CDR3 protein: CAISLRDNNEAFF
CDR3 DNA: TGTGCCATCAGCCTCCGGGACAACAATGAAGCTTTCTTT

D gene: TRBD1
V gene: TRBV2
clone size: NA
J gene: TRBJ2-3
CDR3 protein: CASTKPRTGVTDTQYF
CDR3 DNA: TGTGCCAGCACAAAACCTCGGACAGGGGTGACAGATACGCAGTATTTT

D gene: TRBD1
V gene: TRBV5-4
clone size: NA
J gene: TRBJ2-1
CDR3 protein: CASSRDRYNEQFF
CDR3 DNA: TGTGCCAGCAGCCGGGACAGATACAATGAGCAGTTCTTC

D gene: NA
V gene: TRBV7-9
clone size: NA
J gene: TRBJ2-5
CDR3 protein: CASSLAGHRETQYF
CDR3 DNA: TGTGCCAGCAGCTTAGCGGGACACCGGGAGACCCAGTACTTC

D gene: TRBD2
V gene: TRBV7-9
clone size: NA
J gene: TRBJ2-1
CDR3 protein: CASRPSGGKDNEQFF
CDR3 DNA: TGTGCCAGCAGACCAAGCGGGGGGAAAGATAATGAGCAGTTCTTC

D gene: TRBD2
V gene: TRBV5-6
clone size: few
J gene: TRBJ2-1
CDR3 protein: CASSLWGGSNEQFF
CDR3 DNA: TGTGCCAGCAGCTTGTGGGGGGGGAGCAATGAGCAGTTCTTC

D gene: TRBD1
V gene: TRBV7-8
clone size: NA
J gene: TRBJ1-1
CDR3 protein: CASSPDRGRGAFF
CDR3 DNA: TGTGCCAGCAGCCCAGACAGGGGGCGCGGAGCTTTCTTT

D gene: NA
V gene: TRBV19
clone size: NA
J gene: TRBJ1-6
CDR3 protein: CATNSYNSPLHF
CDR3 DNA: TGTGCCACCAACAGCTATAATTCACCCCTCCACTTT

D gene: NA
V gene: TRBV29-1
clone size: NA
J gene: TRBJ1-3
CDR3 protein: CSARVVTGNTIYF
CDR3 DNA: TGCAGCGCCCGGGTCGTTACTGGAAACACCATATATTTT

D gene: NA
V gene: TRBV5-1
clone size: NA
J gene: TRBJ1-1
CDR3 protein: CASKGDTNTEAFF
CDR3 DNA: TGCGCCAGCAAGGGGGATACGAACACTGAAGCTTTCTTT

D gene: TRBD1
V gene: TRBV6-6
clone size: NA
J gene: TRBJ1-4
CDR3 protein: CASSFGQASTNEKLFF
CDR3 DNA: TGTGCCAGCAGTTTCGGACAGGCCTCAACTAATGAAAAACTGTTTTTT

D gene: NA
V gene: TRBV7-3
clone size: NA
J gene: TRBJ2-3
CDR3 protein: CASSRGTSDTQYF
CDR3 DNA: TGTGCCAGCAGCCGGGGGACGTCAGATACGCAGTATTTT

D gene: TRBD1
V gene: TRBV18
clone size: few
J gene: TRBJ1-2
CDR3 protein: CASSLPPGQGDGYTF
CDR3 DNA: TGTGCCAGCTCACTCCCTCCGGGACAGGGGGATGGCTACACCTTC

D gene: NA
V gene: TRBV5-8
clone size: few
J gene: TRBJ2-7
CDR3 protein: CASSLAIYEQYF
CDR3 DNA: TGTGCCAGCAGCTTGGCTATCTACGAGCAGTACTTC

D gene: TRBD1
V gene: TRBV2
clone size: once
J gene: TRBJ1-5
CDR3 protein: CASSGTGGNQPQHF
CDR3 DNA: TGTGCCAGCAGTGGGACAGGGGGCAATCAGCCCCAGCATTTT

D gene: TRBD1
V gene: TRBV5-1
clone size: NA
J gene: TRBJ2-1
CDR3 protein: CATSGTGGLEQFF
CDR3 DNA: TGCGCCACTTCCGGGACAGGGGGCCTAGAGCAGTTCTTC

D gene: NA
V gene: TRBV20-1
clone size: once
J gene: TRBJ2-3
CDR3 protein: CSAPGDTQYF
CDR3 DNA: TGCAGTGCTCCCGGGGATACGCAGTATTTT

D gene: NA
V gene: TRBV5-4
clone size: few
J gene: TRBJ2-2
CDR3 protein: CASSLPAGELFF
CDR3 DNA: TGTGCCAGCAGCTTGCCAGCCGGGGAGCTGTTTTTT

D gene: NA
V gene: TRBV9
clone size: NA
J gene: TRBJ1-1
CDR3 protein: CASSVEGRDTEAFF
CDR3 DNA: TGTGCCAGCAGCGTAGAGGGGAGGGACACTGAAGCTTTCTTT

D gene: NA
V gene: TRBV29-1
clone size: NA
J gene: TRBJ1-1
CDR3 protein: CSGARMNTEAFF
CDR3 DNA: TGCAGCGGCGCTAGGATGAACACTGAAGCTTTCTTT

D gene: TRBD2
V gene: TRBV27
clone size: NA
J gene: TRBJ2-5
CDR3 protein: CASRNSGRQETQYF
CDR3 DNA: TGTGCCAGCAGGAATAGCGGGAGGCAAGAGACCCAGTACTTC

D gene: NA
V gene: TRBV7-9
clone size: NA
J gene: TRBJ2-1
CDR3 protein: CASSLAWAAGEQFF
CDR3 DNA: TGTGCCAGCAGCTTAGCGTGGGCCGCGGGTGAGCAGTTCTTC